Each of the 15 T cell receptor beta chains below was sequenced from the same sample in a study of T cell changes during pregnancy in multiple sclerosis. Assay: immunoSEQ multiplex PCR; the TCRdb copy retains only in-frame clones and omits some. Of 85,000 to 110,000 clones detected, 92% appear once; the ten largest clones hold around 0.84%. Sequences were derived from peripheral blood, sampled after pregnancy. The receptors were gathered from a female donor with multiple sclerosis, enrolled in a pregnancy study.

V is TRBV9 and J is TRBJ2-5; 7 bases fit TRBD2. The CDR3 covers 14 residues. The V gene end was trimmed by 2 bases and the J gene end by 1 base; junction bases not matched to a gene: 2. Germline assignment: CDR1 SGDLS and CDR2 YYNGEE. DNA for the CDR3: TGTGCCAGCAGCGTCGGACTAGTCCAAGAGACCCAGTACTTC. Encoded protein: CASSVGLVQETQYF.

The rearrangement links TRBV5-1 to TRBJ2-5, with D tentatively TRBD2 (7 bases). V lost 7 bases, J lost 0 bases, and 13 bases lay in between. This CDR3 is built from 14 residues. The V gene's germline CDR1 is SGHRS and CDR2 YFSETQ. The CDR3 region has the DNA TGCGCCAGCGGATCGGGGGGCTACCAAGAGACCCAGTACTTC. Its protein is CASGSGGYQETQYF. Complete variable domain (other parts from reference TRBV5-1 and TRBJ2-5): KAGVTQTPRYLIKTRGQQVTLSCSPISGHRSVSWYQQTPGQGLQFLFEYFSETQRNKGNFPGRFSGRQFSNSRSEMNVSTLELGDSALYLCASGSGGYQETQYFGPGTRLLVL.

The J gene is TRBJ1-1, the V gene TRBV2, with D possibly matching TRBD1 (5 bases). Trimming took off 4 bases at V and 10 bases at J, with 13 bases between the two ends. Germline loops: CDR1 SNHLY, CDR2 FYNNEI. This CDR3 comprises 12 residues. CDR3 sequence reads: CASSVPPGGAFF. In nucleotides, the CDR3 is TGTGCCAGCAGTGTTCCCCCGGGGGGAGCTTTCTTT.

The chain couples TRBV5-5 to TRBJ1-1; D possibly corresponds to TRBD1 (5 bases). Germline-derived CDR1 and CDR2 are SGHKS and YYEKEE (reference sequence). Trimming pared 3 bases from V and 0 bases from J, leaving 12 bases between. CDR3 length equals 15 residues. As DNA, the CDR3 is TGTGCCAGCAGCTACGGACAAAACATGAACACTGAAGCTTTCTTT. Amino acids: CASSYGQNMNTEAFF.

The chain has TRBV27 and TRBJ2-1, with D hard to call. Trimming removed 2 bases at V and 8 bases at J, with 13 bases between. This CDR3 comprises 14 residues. Germline CDR1 reads MNHEY; CDR2 reads SMNVEV (reference sequence). The CDR3: CASSLAPRFYEQFF. In nucleotides, the CDR3 is TGTGCCAGCAGTTTAGCTCCTAGATTTTATGAGCAGTTCTTC.

The chain is built from TRBV15 and TRBJ2-7; 7 positions match TRBD2. Germline lookup yields CDR1 LNHNV and CDR2 YYDKDF (reference sequence). V was clipped by 4 bases and J by 5 bases; unmatched bases: 5. This CDR3 has 13 residues. This chain's CDR3 is CATSTLGGDEQYF. The CDR3 nucleotides read TGTGCCACCAGCACTCTGGGGGGGGACGAGCAGTACTTC.

A single count supports this clone. The chain employs TRBV6-4 and TRBJ2-1; D is possibly TRBD2 (5 bases). The CDR3 runs 15 residues. Germline values: CDR1 MRHNA, CDR2 SNTAGT. V lost 3 bases and J lost 0, with 9 bases in between. CDR3: CASSEVGNSYNEQFF. The CDR3 nucleotides read TGTGCCAGCAGTGAAGTCGGGAACTCCTACAATGAGCAGTTCTTC.

V is TRBV27 and J is TRBJ2-1, with 13 bases matching TRBD2. Germline loops: CDR1 MNHEY, CDR2 SMNVEV (reference sequence). The trim removed 5 bases at V and 9 bases at J, leaving 13 bases unmatched. The CDR3 sequence is 17 residues long. Written as DNA, the CDR3 is TGTGCCAGCAGTCCTCTAAGGACTAGCGGGAGCACGGGTGAGCAGTTCTTC. Translating it yields CASSPLRTSGSTGEQFF.

This chain joins TRBV28 and TRBJ2-5; 7 nucleotides line up with TRBD1. This CDR3 is built from 15 residues. J was trimmed by 3 bases and V by 5 bases; bases with no gene match: 9. Germline V gene sequence: CDR1 MDHEN, CDR2 SYDVKM. CDR3 region: CASSPRTGGKETQYF. The CDR3 region has the DNA TGTGCCAGCAGTCCCAGGACAGGTGGGAAAGAGACCCAGTACTTC.

The count of this clone is one. The chain joins TRBV19 to TRBJ2-2; 10 bases agree with TRBD2. V lost 9 bases, J lost 6 bases, and 28 bases stayed unmatched. The V gene's germline CDR1 is LNHDA and CDR2 SQIVND (reference sequence). The CDR3 has 21 residues. Here the CDR3 reads CASHEGLNLAGVSRVAGELFF. CDR3 sequence (DNA): TGTGCCAGCCATGAGGGGCTAAACCTAGCGGGAGTGTCACGGGTTGCCGGGGAGCTGTTTTTT.

This clone is a singleton in its sample. This rearrangement joins TRBV7-2 to TRBJ1-3; D is ambiguous. There are 13 residues in the CDR3. Looked up from germline, CDR1 is SGHTA and CDR2 is FQGNSA. V was shortened by 4 bases and J by 7 bases, with 11 bases between the two germline ends. Here the CDR3 reads CASSSVGGNTIYF. For the CDR3, the DNA is TGTGCCAGCAGCTCAGTGGGAGGGAACACCATATATTTT.

The rearrangement links TRBV7-2 to TRBJ2-2; 10 bases line up with TRBD1. The germline CDR1 and CDR2 sequences are SGHTA and FQGNSA. The CDR3 runs to 14 residues. V lost 5 bases, J lost 6 bases, and 3 bases stayed unmatched. The CDR3 loop is CASSRQGASGELFF. DNA for the CDR3: TGTGCCAGCAGCCGACAGGGGGCGTCCGGGGAGCTGTTTTTT. Filled out from reference TRBV7-2 and TRBJ2-2, the complete variable domain reads GAGVSQSPSNKVTEKGKDVELRCDPISGHTALYWYRQSLGQGLEFLIYFQGNSAPDKSGLPSDRFSAERTGGSVSTLTIQRTQQEDSAVYLCASSRQGASGELFFGEGSRLTVL.

The rearrangement links TRBV7-8 to TRBJ2-7; TRBD1 is a possible D gene (5 bases). There are 12 residues in the CDR3. The ends were cut back, 5 bases at V and 6 bases at J, with 11 bases in the middle. Germline V gene data show CDR1 as SGHVS and CDR2 as FQNEAQ. CDR3 DNA: TGTGCCAGCAGCGACAGTAGGGTCGAGCAGTACTTC. It translates to CASSDSRVEQYF.

V and J are TRBV30 and TRBJ2-1; a possible D gene is TRBD2 (6 bases). The CDR3 is made up of 14 amino acids. Trimming removed 0 bases from V and 5 bases from J, with 11 bases in between. Per the germline V gene, CDR1 is GTSNPN and CDR2 is SVGIG (reference sequence). The CDR3 region has the DNA TGTGCCTGGAGTGTGGGGCTAGCGAACAATGAGCAGTTCTTC. Its translation: CAWSVGLANNEQFF. Filled out from reference TRBV30 and TRBJ2-1, the complete variable domain reads SQTIHQWPATLVQPVGSPLSLECTVEGTSNPNLYWYRQAAGRGLQLLFYSVGIGQISSEVPQNLSASRPQDRQFILSSKKLLLSDSGFYLCAWSVGLANNEQFFGPGTRLTVL.

The rearrangement joins TRBV6-1 to TRBJ2-5, with 10 bases fitting TRBD1. The V gene's germline CDR1 is MNHNS and CDR2 SASEGT. The J segment lost 2 bases and the V segment lost 8 bases, leaving 8 bases of the junction unmatched. This CDR3 has 15 amino acids. CDR3: CASDRDRGQQETQYF. The CDR3 nucleotides read TGTGCCAGCGATCGGGACAGGGGACAGCAAGAGACCCAGTACTTC.